This TCR beta chain was found in a study of OX40 agonist ivuxolimab in advanced cancers. About the study: Prior checkpoint blockade (anti-PD-1, anti-PD-L1 or anti-CTLA-4) was permitted; around 39% had it. Study-wide results and limits: The antigen specificity of the peripheral T cells (those that were expanded) was not determined. Partly responding patients at 0.1-3.0 mg/kg showed some of the smallest clonal expansion.

Of note for this clone: What it binds is unknown.

With autoimmune disease history or systemic immunosuppression, patients were excluded. This CDR3 is built from 13 residues. The V gene lost 5 bases and the J gene lost 3 bases, with 11 bases spanning the gap. The germline gives CDR1 MNHGY, CDR2 SVAAGI. Sequencing used immunoSEQ multiplex PCR; TCRdb keeps in-frame clones, though not all of them. The sample includes 12,000 or so clones, under 90% seen only once; the top ten take just under 9.5%. V gene TRBV6-9 combines with J gene TRBJ2-7; D assignment may be TRBD1 or TRBD2 (5 bases each). Specimen: CD4+ or CD8+ T cells sorted from blood, collected in a trial of the OX40 agonist ivuxolimab. This clonotype was sampled from an adult with an advanced solid tumor such as melanoma, head and neck, liver or kidney cancer. The CDR3 spells CASSLRDGYEQYF. Here the CDR3 DNA reads TGTGCCAGCAGTCTCCGGGACGGCTACGAGCAGTACTTC.